The 23 T cell receptor beta chains presented below share a single source sample, sequenced in a study of control samples from healthy donors and cancer patients. Clones were read by immunoSEQ multiplex PCR, and TCRdb kept only the in-frame ones, dropping some. The table shows about 160,000 clones, with about 90% occurring only once. The material sequenced was blood. These receptors originate from a man younger than 45 in good health.

The chain couples TRBV27 to TRBJ2-7, with TRBD2 identical over 8 bases. V gave up 3 bases and J gave up 0 bases; unmatched junction bases: 4. The germline V gene has CDR1 MNHEY and CDR2 SMNVEV (reference sequence). CDR3 length equals 15 residues. For the CDR3, the DNA is TGTGCCAGCAGTTTCATAGCGGGGCGCTCCTACGAGCAGTACTTC. Protein: CASSFIAGRSYEQYF.

Here the CDR3 reads CASSQTTGRNSPLHF. The CDR3 DNA reads as TGTGCCAGCAGCCAGACGACAGGGCGAAATTCACCCCTCCACTTT. This chain links TRBV14 with TRBJ1-6; 7 bases map to TRBD1. Germline assignment: CDR1 SGHDN and CDR2 FVKESK. V lost 3 bases to trimming and J lost 7 bases; unmatched junction nucleotides: 6. The CDR3 has 15 residues.

The J gene is TRBJ2-7, the V gene TRBV2; D might be TRBD1 or TRBD2, each matching 5 bases. The V end lost 8 bases, the J end lost 6 bases, and 17 bases lay between the germline ends. Germline V gene data show CDR1 as SNHLY and CDR2 as FYNNEI. This CDR3 is built from 13 residues. CDR3 coding DNA: TGTGCCAGCGTTCCCGGGGCCTACCTCGAGCAGTACTTC. It is translated as CASVPGAYLEQYF.

This sequence joins TRBV18 and TRBJ1-1; a possible D gene is TRBD1 (6 bases). Per germline, CDR1 KGHSH and CDR2 LQKENI. The CDR3 extends over 16 amino acids. V lost 4 bases and J lost 5, with 20 bases in between. The CDR3 is CASSQKGGNYETEAFF. The CDR3, as DNA: TGTGCCAGCTCACAAAAAGGGGGGAATTACGAAACTGAAGCTTTCTTT.

The rearrangement uses TRBV19 and TRBJ1-1; D is ambiguous. Trimming pared 3 bases from V and 5 bases from J, leaving 13 bases between. Looked up from germline, CDR1 is LNHDA and CDR2 is SQIVND (reference sequence). This CDR3 has 14 residues. CDR3 sequence reads: CASSIPRRETEAFF. CDR3 nucleotides: TGTGCCAGTAGTATTCCCAGGCGGGAAACTGAAGCTTTCTTT.

This rearrangement joins TRBV6-5 to TRBJ2-7; 7 bases fit TRBD1. The CDR3 runs 14 residues. Per germline, CDR1 MNHEY and CDR2 SVGAGI. The V gene end was trimmed by 7 bases and the J gene end by 0 bases; junction bases not matched to a gene: 6. CDR3 in amino acids: CASNRGAFSYEQYF. The CDR3, as DNA: TGTGCCAGCAACAGGGGAGCCTTCTCCTACGAGCAGTACTTC.

As concerns this clone: Within the sample, other DNA sequences also encode this same CDR3. J is TRBJ2-3 and V is TRBV5-1; possibly TRBD2 for D (6 bases). Germline-derived CDR1 and CDR2 are SGHRS and YFSETQ. This CDR3 has 13 amino acids. Trimming left V 4 bases short and J 3 bases short, with 9 bases between. The CDR3 bases are TGCGCCAGCAGCCTCGGGGGAACAGATACGCAGTATTTT. Translating it yields CASSLGGTDTQYF.

V gene TRBV7-3 combines with J gene TRBJ1-1; D is undetermined. Germline V gene lookup returns CDR1 SGHTA and CDR2 FQGTGA. V lost 1 base and J 1 base, leaving 10 bases between the germline ends. The CDR3 covers 15 residues. The CDR3 region is CASSLNSQPNTEAFF. The DNA for the CDR3 is TGTGCCAGCAGCTTAAACTCGCAGCCGAACACTGAAGCTTTCTTT.

The chain couples TRBV9 to TRBJ1-2; possibly TRBD1 for D (6 bases). This CDR3 has 14 amino acids. From germline, CDR1 is SGDLS and CDR2 YYNGEE. V gave up 3 bases and J gave up 3 bases, with 12 bases separating them. CDR3 amino acids: CASSEDRVYYGYTF. The CDR3 DNA is TGTGCCAGCAGCGAGGACAGAGTTTACTATGGCTACACCTTC.

This clone has only a few counts. This sequence joins TRBV4-3 and TRBJ2-7, with D possibly being TRBD1 (5 bases). Trimming shortened V by 3 bases and J by 3 bases, and 21 bases separated the two germline ends. The CDR3 is made up of 17 amino acids. Germline V lookup: CDR1 LGHNA, CDR2 YSLEER. The CDR3 sequence is CASSQNWPPDNSYEQYF. The CDR3 DNA sequence: TGCGCCAGCAGCCAGAACTGGCCCCCGGACAATAGCTACGAGCAGTACTTC.

The chain employs TRBV9 and TRBJ2-7; D is perhaps TRBD2 (6 bases). Germline assignment: CDR1 SGDLS and CDR2 YYNGEE. V was pared by 2 bases and J by 6 bases, with 15 bases between. The CDR3 totals 14 residues. CDR3: CASSVGVLEGEQYF. CDR3 DNA: TGTGCCAGCAGCGTTGGCGTTTTGGAGGGCGAGCAGTACTTC.

The gene calls are TRBV28 and TRBJ1-1; D uncertain. This CDR3 has 16 residues. V was pared by 5 bases and J by 3 bases, with 19 bases between. Germline V lookup: CDR1 MDHEN, CDR2 SYDVKM. CDR3 sequence (DNA): TGTGCCAGCAGTCCCCCGGCCTCTCCTGGGGACACTGAAGCTTTCTTT. Its translation is CASSPPASPGDTEAFF. Full variable domain (missing parts from reference TRBV28 and TRBJ1-1): DVKVTQSSRYLVKRTGEKVFLECVQDMDHENMFWYRQDPGLGLRLIYFSYDVKMKEKGDIPEGYSVSREKKERFSLILESASTNQTSMYLCASSPPASPGDTEAFFGQGTRLTVV.

The chain has TRBV15 and TRBJ2-1; D possibly matches TRBD1 or TRBD2 (7 bases each). The CDR3 runs to 15 residues. Germline CDR1 is LNHNV and CDR2 is YYDKDF (reference sequence). V dropped 6 bases and J dropped 10 bases, with 22 bases sitting between them. The CDR3 loop is CATSPLKGGGREQFF. CDR3 sequence (DNA): TGTGCCACCAGTCCCCTAAAGGGAGGGGGCCGGGAGCAGTTCTTC.

This sequence joins TRBV14 and TRBJ1-3; 7 bases are a match to TRBD1. V lost 4 bases and J lost 0; bases outside the gene matches: 3. CDR3 length equals 15 residues. CDR1 is SGHDN, CDR2 FVKESK, per germline. The CDR3 protein is CASSPDRTSGNTIYF. The CDR3 region has the DNA TGTGCCAGCAGCCCGGACAGGACCTCTGGAAACACCATATATTTT.

The rearrangement joins TRBV4-1 to TRBJ2-7, with 13 bases identical to TRBD2. After removal of 2 bases from V and 2 bases from J, the junction contained 6 bases not matched to a gene. This CDR3 has 17 residues. Germline CDR1 reads MGHRA; CDR2 reads YSYEKL. CDR3 region: CASSQSGLAGTPYEQYF. The CDR3 DNA reads as TGCGCCAGCAGCCAATCGGGACTAGCGGGAACCCCCTACGAGCAGTACTTC.

The chain carries TRBV28 and TRBJ1-5; D remains unclear. Germline CDR1 MDHEN, CDR2 SYDVKM. This CDR3 spans 13 amino acids. V gave up 4 bases and J gave up 4 bases, with 8 bases separating them. CDR3: CASSWVKNQPQHF. The DNA for the CDR3 is TGTGCCAGCAGTTGGGTGAAAAATCAGCCCCAGCATTTT.

J is TRBJ1-2 and V is TRBV6-2 or TRBV6-3, with TRBD1 as a possible D gene (6 bases). The germline V gene has CDR1 MNHEY and CDR2 SVGEGT. This CDR3 has 13 residues. Deletions cut 4 bases from V and 4 bases from J, with 10 bases between. CDR3 nucleotides: TGTGCCAGCAGTTCTGTCAGGGGCTATGGCTACACCTTC. Amino acids: CASSSVRGYGYTF.

The chain uses TRBV21-1 and TRBJ2-5; TRBD1 is the table's D call, not checked against the DNA. TRBV21-1 represents a pseudogene. The CDR3 has 14 amino acids. CDR3 amino acids: CANPLYLDRKTQYF. DNA of the CDR3: TGTGCCAACCCGCTATACTTGGACAGGAAGACCCAGTACTTC.

The chain combines TRBV19 with TRBJ2-7; D not resolved. This CDR3 comprises 15 residues. Trimming removed 1 base from V and 7 bases from J, with 17 bases in between. From germline, CDR1 is LNHDA and CDR2 SQIVND (reference sequence). The CDR3 DNA reads TGTGCCAGTAGTATAGTCGGCGGATCTACGCGGGAGCAGTACTTC. It yields the protein CASSIVGGSTREQYF.

The chain is built from TRBV10-3 and TRBJ1-5; D gene uncertain. The CDR3 runs 12 residues. Germline V gene lookup returns CDR1 ENHRY and CDR2 SYGVKD. V dropped 2 bases and J dropped 3 bases, with 2 bases sitting between them. As DNA, the CDR3 is TGTGCCATCAGTGAGAACAATCAGCCCCAGCATTTT. This encodes CAISENNQPQHF.

The rearrangement joins TRBV19 to TRBJ1-4; 10 nucleotides line up with TRBD1. The CDR3 has 15 amino acids. V shed 3 bases and J 7 bases; nucleotides not matched to a gene: 5. Germline V gives CDR1 LNHDA, CDR2 SQIVND (reference sequence). The CDR3 spells CASSMGQGKSEKLFF. The DNA of the CDR3 is TGTGCCAGTAGTATGGGACAGGGGAAAAGTGAAAAACTGTTTTTT.

J is TRBJ2-3 and V is TRBV5-6, with a possible D match to TRBD2 (6 bases). The CDR3 covers 14 residues. Trimming removed 4 bases from V and 6 bases from J, with 15 bases in between. Per the germline V gene, CDR1 is SGHDT and CDR2 is YYEEEE. CDR3 sequence (DNA): TGTGCCAGCAGCCCATGGACCGGAGGGGATACGCAGTATTTT. Translation gives CASSPWTGGDTQYF.

The sample holds a few counts of this clone. The V gene is TRBV14, the J gene TRBJ2-5, with D perhaps TRBD1 (5 bases). The germline CDR1 and CDR2 sequences are SGHDN and FVKESK. V lost 6 bases, J lost 13 bases, and 30 bases lay in between. The CDR3 is made up of 16 amino acids. The CDR3 nucleotides read TGTGCCAGCAGTCCCAGCAGGGCCCCTATTCAACCCGTCCGGTACTTC. This gives the protein CASSPSRAPIQPVRYF.